A selection of T cell receptor beta chains follows, all from one sample in a study of shared clonotypes between healthy human individuals. TCRdb's table, derived via immunoSEQ multiplex PCR, lists solely in-frame clones and lacks some. This sample has approximately 500,000 clones; about three quarters occur once, and the top ten carry around 12%. The sample was PBMCs. The receptors come from a woman in her forties in good health. Some clones in this sample may be carry-over from other donors' samples. The CDR3 runs from the conserved cysteine through the conserved F or W. The D gene is left open where the match is weak. Clone size appears in some rows only: once, few, many, or a class for an expanded clone.

cdr3_nt cdr3_aa d_call v_call clone_size j_call
TGTGCCAGCAGCCCGGGGCCTAGCGGGGTGGGGAATGAGCAGTTCTTC CASSPGPSGVGNEQFF TRBD2 TRBV5-4 once TRBJ2-1
TGTGCCAGCAGCTTAGCGGTCCCTTCCTACGAGCAGTACTTC CASSLAVPSYEQYF . TRBV7-8 few TRBJ2-7
TGTGCCAGCAGTGGACAAGGGACTGAAGCTTTCTTT CASSGQGTEAFF . TRBV2 few TRBJ1-1
TGTGCCATCAGTGAGCGGACCGGGACAGACTATGGCTACACCTTC CAISERTGTDYGYTF TRBD1 TRBV10-3 few TRBJ1-2
TGTGCCAGCAGCGCACTCACAGGGGTGGGGAACACTGAAGCTTTCTTT CASSALTGVGNTEAFF TRBD1 TRBV9 . TRBJ1-1
TGTGCCAGCAGCTTGATGGGTGGACTAGCCAAAAACATTCAGTACTTC CASSLMGGLAKNIQYF . TRBV7-2 . TRBJ2-4
TGTGCCAGCAGCCCCCTGACATCGGTGGGAAATCAGCCCCAGCATTTT CASSPLTSVGNQPQHF . TRBV7-9 . TRBJ1-5
TGTGCCAGCAGTAAGGGCTTCTGGGTCCCTGAGTATATGGGAGGCACCTTC CASSKGFWVPEYMGGTF . TRBV28 few TRBJ1-2
TGCGCCAGCAGCCCAGGACTAGCGGGAGGGCCAGGGGAGACCCAGTACTTC CASSPGLAGGPGETQYF TRBD2 TRBV5-1 . TRBJ2-5
TGCGCCAGCAGCCAAGCAGGTTACTCTGGAAACACCATATATTTT CASSQAGYSGNTIYF . TRBV4-1 . TRBJ1-3
TGCGCCAGCAGCCAGGTTGGCGGGAGTTACGAGCAGTACTTC CASSQVGGSYEQYF TRBD2 TRBV4-1 . TRBJ2-7
TGTGCCAGCAGTTTAGGGGGGGTGACAGGGGCCTACGAGCAGTACTTC CASSLGGVTGAYEQYF . TRBV28 . TRBJ2-7
TGTGCCAGCGGGGCGGGATGGTCGACTAATGAAAAACTGTTTTTT CASGAGWSTNEKLFF . TRBV13 . TRBJ1-4
TGTGCCAGCAGCGCAAGGACAGGGAGCGGGGAGCTGTTTTTT CASSARTGSGELFF TRBD1 TRBV9 once TRBJ2-2
TGTGCCAGCAGCCGTGGGTCACCCTACAATGAGCAGTTCTTC CASSRGSPYNEQFF . TRBV7-9 . TRBJ2-1
TGTGCCAGCAGCCAAGAAAGGTTACGCGGGCGGGATGAGCAGTTCTTC CASSQERLRGRDEQFF . TRBV14 . TRBJ2-1
TGTGCCAGCAGCGTTGGTACGGGGGGCCCCTACGAGCAGTACTTC CASSVGTGGPYEQYF . TRBV9 . TRBJ2-7
TGCAGCGGTGGGACAGGGTACTACGAGCAGTACTTC CSGGTGYYEQYF TRBD1 TRBV29-1 few TRBJ2-7
TGTGCCAGCAGCCGGACAGGGCTTGGGGTACGGACTGAAGCTTTCTTT CASSRTGLGVRTEAFF TRBD1 TRBV7-9 . TRBJ1-1
TGCGCCAGCAGCCAAGGGAGCGGGAGCGGGTACGAGCAGTACTTC CASSQGSGSGYEQYF TRBD2 TRBV4-1 . TRBJ2-7
TGTGCCAGCAGTACTCCTGGGACAGGGTGGGCAGCTTTCTTT CASSTPGTGWAAFF TRBD1 TRBV28 few TRBJ1-1
TGTGCCACCAGCAGAGAGGCGTCCTACAATGAGCAGTTCTTC CATSREASYNEQFF . TRBV15 . TRBJ2-1
TGTGCCAGCAGCTTAGGCGGGAGTGGTCCACGTGAGCAGTTCTTC CASSLGGSGPREQFF TRBD2 TRBV7-3 . TRBJ2-1
TGTGCCAGCAGCTTGTCCCAGACAGATACGCAGTATTTT CASSLSQTDTQYF . TRBV5-6 . TRBJ2-3
TGTGCCTGGAGCGGTAGCTCCTACAATGAGCAGTTCTTC CAWSGSSYNEQFF . TRBV30 . TRBJ2-1
TGTGCCAGCAGCTTACTACAGGGAGTGGTAAACGAGCAGTACTTC CASSLLQGVVNEQYF . TRBV11-2 . TRBJ2-7
TGTGCTAGTGGATCTCGGGACAATGAGCAGTTCTTC CASGSRDNEQFF . TRBV12-5 . TRBJ2-1